This TCR beta chain was sequenced for a study of CD8+ T cells in alopecia areata. Study findings and constraints: For patients receiving tofacitinib, scalp clonality and expanded CD8+ clones among the top 100 significantly decreased. Lesional tissue from the scalp (especially in alopecia totalis/universalis) showed higher clonality than normal scalp.

Treatment noted: oral pan-JAK inhibitor, 5-10 mg twice daily. The germline gives CDR1 LNHDA, CDR2 SQIVND (reference sequence). The CDR3 length is 18 residues. The V segment lost 4 bases and the J segment 1 base; nucleotides outside the gene matches: 12. Extracted RNA was reverse transcribed, and the resulting cDNA served as sequencing template. Sequencing was performed with immunoSEQ multiplex PCR; in TCRdb, only in-frame clones are kept and a portion is missing. This table has 200,000 to 250,000 clones, around 66% appearing once. Points on this clone: What it binds is not known.

The chain uses TRBV19 and TRBJ2-2; 7 bases map to TRBD1. The material was CD4+ T cells sorted from blood, obtained at week 4, from a patient treated with tofacitinib. This TCR derives from a human donor with alopecia areata. For the CDR3, the DNA is TGTGCCAGTAGTACCCCGGGACAGAATGTTTGGAACACCGGGGAGCTGTTTTTT. This translates into CASSTPGQNVWNTGELFF.